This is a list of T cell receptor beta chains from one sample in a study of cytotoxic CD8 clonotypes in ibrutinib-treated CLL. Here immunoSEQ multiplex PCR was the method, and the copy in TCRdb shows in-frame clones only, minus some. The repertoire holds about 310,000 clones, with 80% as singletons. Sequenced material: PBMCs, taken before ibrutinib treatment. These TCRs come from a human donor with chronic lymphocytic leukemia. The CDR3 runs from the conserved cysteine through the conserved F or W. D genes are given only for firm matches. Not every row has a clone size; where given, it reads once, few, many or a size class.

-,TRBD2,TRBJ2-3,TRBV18,CASSPNSGATDTQYF,TGTGCCAGCTCACCAAATAGCGGGGCGACAGATACGCAGTATTTT
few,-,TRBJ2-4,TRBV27,CASSLISTDLAKNIQYF,TGTGCCAGCAGTTTAATAAGTACAGACCTAGCCAAAAACATTCAGTACTTC
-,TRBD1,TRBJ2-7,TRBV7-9,CASSSGTGDSYEQYF,TGTGCCAGCAGCTCCGGGACAGGGGATTCCTACGAGCAGTACTTC
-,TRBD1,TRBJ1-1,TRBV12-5,CASGLDRGRTEAFF,TGTGCTAGTGGTTTGGACAGGGGGCGGACTGAAGCTTTCTTT
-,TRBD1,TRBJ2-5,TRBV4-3,CASSQERTGPQETQYF,TGCGCCAGCAGCCAAGAGCGGACAGGGCCCCAGGAGACCCAGTACTTC
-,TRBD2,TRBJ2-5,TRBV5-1,CASSFTSGRAVETQYF,TGCGCCAGCAGCTTCACTAGCGGGAGGGCCGTGGAGACCCAGTACTTC
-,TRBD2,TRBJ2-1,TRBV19,CASSMSQRGYYNEQFF,TGTGCCAGTAGTATGAGCCAGCGGGGATACTACAATGAGCAGTTCTTC
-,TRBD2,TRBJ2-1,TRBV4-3,CASSQDSGLAHYEQFF,TGCGCCAGCAGCCAAGATTCCGGACTAGCGCACTATGAGCAGTTCTTC
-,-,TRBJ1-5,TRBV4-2,CASSQEPHQDSNQPQHF,TGTGCCAGCAGCCAAGAACCTCACCAAGATAGCAATCAGCCCCAGCATTTT
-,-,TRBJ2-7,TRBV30,CAWSPGVNEQYF,TGTGCCTGGTCGCCGGGGGTGAACGAGCAGTACTTC
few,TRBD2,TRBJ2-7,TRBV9,CASSPLAFSYEQYF,TGTGCCAGCTCGCCACTAGCGTTCTCCTACGAGCAGTACTTC
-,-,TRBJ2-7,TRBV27,CASRPTGPWYEQYF,TGTGCCAGCAGACCGACTGGGCCTTGGTACGAGCAGTACTTC
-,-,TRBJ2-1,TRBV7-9,CASSSGTPSYNEQFF,TGTGCCAGCAGCTCAGGGACTCCCTCCTACAATGAGCAGTTCTTC
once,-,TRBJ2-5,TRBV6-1,CASSEVRQQETQYF,TGTGCCAGCAGTGAAGTACGACAGCAAGAGACCCAGTACTTC
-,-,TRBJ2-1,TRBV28,CASSPIQLQAFYNEQFF,TGTGCCAGCAGTCCTATTCAGTTACAGGCCTTCTACAATGAGCAGTTCTTC
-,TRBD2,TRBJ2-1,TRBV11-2,CASSLDRLAGHNEQFF,TGTGCCAGCAGCTTAGACCGACTAGCGGGACACAATGAGCAGTTCTTC
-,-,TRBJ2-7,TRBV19,CASSNQAGLSYEQYF,TGTGCCAGTAGTAATCAGGCGGGACTCTCCTACGAGCAGTACTTC
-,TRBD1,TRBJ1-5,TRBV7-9,CASSSPPDREGGNQPQHF,TGTGCCAGCAGCTCCCCACCGGACAGGGAAGGGGGCAATCAGCCCCAGCATTTT
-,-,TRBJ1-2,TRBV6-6,CASSTVDRRNGYTF,TGTGCCAGCAGTACTGTCGACAGAAGGAACGGCTACACCTTC
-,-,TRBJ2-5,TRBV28,CASSYIETQYF,TGTGCCAGCAGTTATATAGAGACCCAGTACTTC
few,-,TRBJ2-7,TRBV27,CASSSGSSYEQYF,TGTGCCAGCAGTTCAGGGAGCTCCTACGAGCAGTACTTC
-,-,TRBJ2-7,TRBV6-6,CASSYLGAYEQYF,TGTGCCAGCAGTTACCTAGGAGCCTACGAGCAGTACTTC
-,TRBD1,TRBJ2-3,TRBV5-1,CASSLEDRGEDTQYF,TGCGCCAGCAGCTTGGAGGACAGGGGTGAAGATACGCAGTATTTT
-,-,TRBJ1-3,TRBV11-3,CASSPAGSGAHTIYF,TGTGCCAGCAGCCCAGCGGGGTCGGGGGCTCACACCATATATTTT
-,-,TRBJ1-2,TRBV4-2,CASSQVLPDSYYGYTF,TGTGCCAGCAGCCAAGTCCTGCCCGACAGTTACTATGGCTACACCTTC
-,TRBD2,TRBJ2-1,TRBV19,CASNSDVGGEVEQFF,TGTGCCAGTAATAGCGATGTGGGAGGGGAGGTTGAGCAGTTCTTC
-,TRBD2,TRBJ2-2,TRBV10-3,CAISEPGLADVTGELFF,TGTGCCATCAGTGAGCCCGGACTAGCGGATGTCACCGGGGAGCTGTTTTTT
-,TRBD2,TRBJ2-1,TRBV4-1,CASSQDLEILGGSGREDNEQFF,TGCGCCAGCAGCCAAGATCTTGAGATTTTGGGTGGAAGCGGGAGGGAGGACAATGAGCAGTTCTTC
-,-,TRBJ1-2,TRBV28,CASAGGNYGYTF,TGTGCCAGCGCCGGCGGTAACTATGGCTACACCTTC
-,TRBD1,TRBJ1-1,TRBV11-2,CASSIQGARLMNTEAFF,TGTGCCAGCAGCATTCAGGGGGCACGCCTTATGAACACTGAAGCTTTCTTT
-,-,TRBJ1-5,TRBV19,CASSWDGAYSNQPQHF,TGTGCCAGTAGTTGGGACGGGGCTTATAGCAATCAGCCCCAGCATTTT
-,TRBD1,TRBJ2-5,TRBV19,CASSSSLSTGGWQETQYF,TGTGCCAGTAGCTCCTCGTTGTCCACAGGGGGGTGGCAGGAGACCCAGTACTTC
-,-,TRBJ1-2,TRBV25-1,CASSDPDEGANYGYTF,TGTGCCAGCAGTGATCCGGATGAGGGTGCAAACTATGGCTACACCTTC
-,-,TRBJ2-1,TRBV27,CASSSWDGSYNEQFF,TGTGCCAGCAGTTCATGGGACGGATCCTACAATGAGCAGTTCTTC
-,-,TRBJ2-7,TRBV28,CASSLFAQIYEQYF,TGTGCCAGCAGTTTATTTGCCCAAATCTACGAGCAGTACTTC
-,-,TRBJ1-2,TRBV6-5,CASSDGPGINGYTF,TGTGCCAGCAGCGATGGACCCGGGATAAATGGCTACACCTTC
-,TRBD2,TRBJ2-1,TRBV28,CASRGLSGRDPNEQFF,TGTGCCAGCAGAGGCCTTAGCGGGAGAGACCCAAATGAGCAGTTCTTC
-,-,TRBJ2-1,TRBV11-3,CASSPPQGSGIYNEQFF,TGTGCCAGCAGCCCCCCTCAGGGGAGCGGGATATACAATGAGCAGTTCTTC
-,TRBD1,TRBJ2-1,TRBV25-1,CASSEGRGPYNEQFF,TGTGCCAGCAGTGAGGGCAGGGGGCCCTACAATGAGCAGTTCTTC